The 18 T cell receptor beta chains below come from one sample, sequenced in a study of T cell repertoires in cytomegalovirus infection. TCRdb re-called the reads through MiXCR, storing one row per CDR3 protein. Of fewer than 550,000 distinct CDR3 sequences in the sample, roughly 30% were seen once. Sequenced sample: PBMCs. The receptors here all came from a human donor in good health (CMV status not recorded). Some clones in this sample may be carry-over from other donors' samples.

The chain has TRBV7-2 and TRBJ2-4; D not certain. Trimming took 5 bases from V and 5 from J, leaving 19 bases between them. Germline V CDR1 and CDR2: SGHTA, FQGNSA. The CDR3 is made up of 16 amino acids. The CDR3 region is CASSIQSRTTQNIQYF. In DNA form, the CDR3 reads TGTGCCAGCAGCATTCAATCTCGGACCACTCAAAACATTCAGTACTTC.

This clonotype was seen at least ten times. The rearrangement joins TRBV7-6 to TRBJ1-4; D is unresolved. Germline V gives CDR1 SGHVS, CDR2 FNYEAQ. This CDR3 has 14 residues. Trimming took 5 bases from V and 0 from J, leaving 7 bases between them. The chain's CDR3 is CASSPASTNEKLFF. Here the CDR3 DNA reads TGTGCCAGCAGCCCCGCATCAACTAATGAAAAACTGTTTTTT.

The genes are TRBV20-1 and TRBJ1-2; 8 positions agree with TRBD1. V shed 6 bases, J shed 4 bases, and the junction held 13 bases outside the gene matches. The CDR3 runs to 15 residues. Germline lookup yields CDR1 DFQATT and CDR2 SNEGSKA (reference sequence). The CDR3 reads CSARLRTGQGYGYTF. The CDR3 bases are TGCAGTGCCAGACTAAGGACAGGGCAAGGCTATGGCTACACCTTC.

This clonotype has at least ten counts. The rearrangement joins TRBV7-2 to TRBJ2-7; 7 bases map to TRBD1. The V and J ends lost 4 bases and 4 bases, in that order; junction bases with no gene match: 4. The CDR3 covers 13 residues. Looked up from germline, CDR1 is SGHTA and CDR2 is FQGNSA. CDR3 residues: CASSSQQGYEQYF. CDR3 nucleotides: TGTGCCAGCAGCTCCCAACAGGGGTACGAGCAGTACTTC.

The chain has TRBV15 and TRBJ2-1; 9 bases map to TRBD2. Germline values: CDR1 LNHNV, CDR2 YYDKDF (reference sequence). V lost 5 bases, J lost 6 bases, and 5 bases stayed unmatched. This CDR3 has 14 residues. Written as DNA, the CDR3 is TGTGCCACCAGCGCGGGGGGGCCATCCAATGAGCAGTTCTTC. Amino acid sequence: CATSAGGPSNEQFF.

This clonotype was recorded a few times. The CDR3: CASSFEGATYEQYF. For the CDR3, the DNA is TGTGCCAGCAGCTTCGAGGGGGCAACCTACGAGCAGTACTTC. The chain links TRBV7-9 to TRBJ2-7; 7 bases align to TRBD1. CDR3 length: 14 residues. From germline, CDR1 is SEHNR and CDR2 FQNEAQ (reference sequence). After removal of 3 bases from V and 2 bases from J, the junction contained 4 bases not matched to a gene.

On this clonotype: Given the absence of the conserved phenylalanine or tryptophan at the CDR3 end, a read error is likely. The DNA is omitted, as the CDR3 cannot be located on it reliably, and the CDR3 follows TCRdb's listing. The rearrangement uses TRBV19 and TRBJ1-5. The CDR3 comprises 12 residues, both ends counted. Germline V gene data show CDR1 as LNHDA and CDR2 as SQIVND (reference sequence). CDR3 amino acids: CAVGFGNQPQQL.

This clonotype was observed a handful of times. The chain recombines TRBV6-2 or TRBV6-3 with TRBJ1-5, with D possibly matching TRBD1 (5 bases). The CDR3 totals 17 residues. Trimming took off 2 bases at V and 4 bases at J, with 18 bases between the two ends. Germline CDR1 reads MNHEY; CDR2 reads SVGEGT. The CDR3 here is CASSYVQGTLQNQPQHF. Written as DNA, the CDR3 is TGTGCCAGCAGTTACGTCCAGGGCACCCTACAGAATCAGCCCCAGCATTTT.

About this clonotype itself: An end of the junction does not agree with germline; a read error may underlie this. V and J are TRBV7-2 and TRBJ2-5; D is ambiguous. Germline V gene data show CDR1 as SGHTA and CDR2 as FQGNSA. This CDR3 has 13 residues. The DNA of the CDR3 is TGTGCCAGAAGCTTAGTGGGAAAGGAGACCCAGTACTTC. Protein sequence: CARSLVGKETQYF.

This clonotype was seen a handful of times. The V call is TRBV12-3 or TRBV12-4, the J call TRBJ1-5; D perhaps matches TRBD1 (5 bases). The CDR3 runs to 13 residues. V was shortened by 3 bases and J by 4 bases, with 7 bases between the two germline ends. The CDR3: CASSFRANQPQHF. The CDR3 DNA reads TGTGCCAGCAGTTTCAGGGCGAATCAGCCCCAGCATTTT.

The rearrangement uses TRBV30 and TRBJ1-5; D is undetermined. V was trimmed by 5 bases and J by 3 bases, leaving 14 bases between them. In germline, CDR1 is GTSNPN, CDR2 SVGIG (reference sequence). The CDR3 is 14 amino acids. The CDR3 loop is CAWGVPDHNQPQHF. In DNA, the CDR3 is TGTGCCTGGGGGGTTCCAGACCACAATCAGCCCCAGCATTTT.

This clonotype has a count of ten or more. The chain links TRBV19 to TRBJ2-1, with a weak D call TRBD2 (6 bases). V was clipped by 3 bases and J by 5 bases, with 14 bases between them. The CDR3 covers 15 residues. The V gene's germline CDR1 is LNHDA and CDR2 SQIVND (reference sequence). The CDR3 DNA follows: TGTGCCAGTAGTATTCGGTCGGGGACTCACAATGAGCAGTTCTTC. This sequence encodes CASSIRSGTHNEQFF.

This sequence joins TRBV19 and TRBJ1-2; possible D gene TRBD1, 6 bases. This CDR3 is 16 amino acids long. Germline lookup yields CDR1 LNHDA and CDR2 SQIVND (reference sequence). V lost 6 bases and J 0 bases, leaving 17 bases between the germline ends. This CDR3 is CASSPLGTSSNYGYTF. DNA for the CDR3: TGTGCCAGTAGCCCCCTTGGGACAAGTTCTAACTATGGCTACACCTTC.

This clonotype has ten or more counts. V and J are TRBV10-3 and TRBJ1-2; D might be TRBD1 (6 bases). The CDR3 extends over 13 amino acids. The ends were cut back, 6 bases at V and 1 base at J, with 9 bases in the middle. Germline CDR1 reads ENHRY; CDR2 reads SYGVKD. In nucleotides, the CDR3 is TGTGCCATCAGCGACAGGAATAACTATGGCTACACCTTC. It codes for CAISDRNNYGYTF.

This clonotype has a count of ten or more. The chain uses TRBV7-2 and TRBJ1-1; 9 nucleotides agree with TRBD1. V shed 1 base, J shed 10 bases, and the junction held 4 bases outside the gene matches. The germline CDR1 and CDR2 sequences are SGHTA and FQGNSA. The CDR3 runs 13 residues. CDR3 residues: CASSLGQGVGAFF. In DNA form, the CDR3 reads TGTGCCAGCAGCTTAGGACAGGGGGTTGGAGCTTTCTTT.

The chain carries TRBV7-9 and TRBJ2-3; 7 bases line up with TRBD2. The germline V gene encodes CDR1 SEHNR and CDR2 FQNEAQ (reference sequence). The J segment lost 0 bases and the V segment lost 5 bases, leaving 5 bases of the junction unmatched. The CDR3 runs to 15 residues. The CDR3 DNA follows: TGTGCCAGCAGCCCCTCTAGCGGAAGCACAGATACGCAGTATTTT. Its protein is CASSPSSGSTDTQYF. The full variable domain, in which reference TRBV7-9 and TRBJ2-3 provide the parts outside the CDR3, is DTGVSQNPRHKITKRGQNVTFRCDPISEHNRLYWYRQTLGQGPEFLTYFQNEAQLEKSRLLSDRFSAERPKGSFSTLEIQRTEQGDSAMYLCASSPSSGSTDTQYFGPGTRLTVL.

The chain links TRBV6-2 or TRBV6-3 to TRBJ2-2; D might be TRBD2 (6 bases). The V and J ends lost 4 bases and 3 bases respectively, with 21 bases between them. Per germline, CDR1 MNHEY and CDR2 SVGEGT. This CDR3 region has 18 residues. DNA for the CDR3: TGTGCCAGCAGTTCCTCGGGGGACGGGCAAGCCTACACCGGGGAGCTGTTTTTT. Translating it yields CASSSSGDGQAYTGELFF.

This clonotype was counted at least ten times. The rearrangement uses TRBV7-2 and TRBJ2-1; no definite D call. The CDR3 loop spans 16 amino acids. Trimming removed 5 bases from V and 5 bases from J, with 19 bases in between. CDR1 is SGHTA, CDR2 FQGNSA, per germline. The CDR3 region is CASSPAPFLGNNEQFF. The CDR3 DNA sequence: TGTGCCAGCAGCCCCGCCCCCTTCCTGGGCAACAATGAGCAGTTCTTC. The entire variable domain, with the rest obtained from reference TRBV7-2 and TRBJ2-1, is as follows: GAGVSQSPSNKVTEKGKDVELRCDPISGHTALYWYRQSLGQGLEFLIYFQGNSAPDKSGLPSDRFSAERTGGSVSTLTIQRTQQEDSAVYLCASSPAPFLGNNEQFFGPGTRLTVL.